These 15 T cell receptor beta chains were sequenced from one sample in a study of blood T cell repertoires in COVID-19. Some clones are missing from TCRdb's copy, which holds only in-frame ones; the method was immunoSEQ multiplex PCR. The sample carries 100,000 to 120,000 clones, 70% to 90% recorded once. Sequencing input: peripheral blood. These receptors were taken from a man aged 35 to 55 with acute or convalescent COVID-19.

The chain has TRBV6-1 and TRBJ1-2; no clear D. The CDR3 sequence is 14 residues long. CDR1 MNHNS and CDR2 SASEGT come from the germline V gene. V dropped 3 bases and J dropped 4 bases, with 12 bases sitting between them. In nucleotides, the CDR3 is TGTGCCAGCAGTGATACCATCCCGGGCTATGGCTACACCTTC. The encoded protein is CASSDTIPGYGYTF.

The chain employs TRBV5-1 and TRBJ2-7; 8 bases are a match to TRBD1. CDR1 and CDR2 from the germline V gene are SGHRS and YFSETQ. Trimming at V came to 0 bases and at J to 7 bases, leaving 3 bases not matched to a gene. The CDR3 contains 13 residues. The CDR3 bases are TGCGCCAGCAGCTTGGAACAGGGGGAAGAGCAGTACTTC. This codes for CASSLEQGEEQYF.

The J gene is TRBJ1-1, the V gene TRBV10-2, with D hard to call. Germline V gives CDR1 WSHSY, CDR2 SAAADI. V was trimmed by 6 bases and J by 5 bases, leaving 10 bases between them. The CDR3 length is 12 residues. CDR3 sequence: CASSGPGTEAFF. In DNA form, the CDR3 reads TGCGCCAGCAGCGGCCCGGGGACTGAAGCTTTCTTT.

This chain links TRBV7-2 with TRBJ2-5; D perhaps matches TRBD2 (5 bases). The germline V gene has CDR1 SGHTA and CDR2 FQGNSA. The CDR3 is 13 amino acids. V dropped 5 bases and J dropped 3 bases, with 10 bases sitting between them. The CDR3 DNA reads TGTGCCAGCAGCCCCTTCGGGGAAGAGACCCAGTACTTC. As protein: CASSPFGEETQYF.

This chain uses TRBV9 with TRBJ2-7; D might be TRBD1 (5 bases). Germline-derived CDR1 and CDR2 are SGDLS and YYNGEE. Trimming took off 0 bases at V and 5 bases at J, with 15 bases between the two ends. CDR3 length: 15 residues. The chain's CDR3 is CASSVEAGPSNEQYF. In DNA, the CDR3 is TGTGCCAGCAGCGTAGAGGCAGGGCCATCTAACGAGCAGTACTTC.

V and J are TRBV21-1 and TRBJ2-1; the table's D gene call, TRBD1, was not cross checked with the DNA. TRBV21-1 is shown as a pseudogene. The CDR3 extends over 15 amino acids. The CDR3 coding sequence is TGTGCCAGCAGCAAAACAGGTCGGGCCTACAATGAGCAGTTCTTC. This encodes CASSKTGRAYNEQFF.

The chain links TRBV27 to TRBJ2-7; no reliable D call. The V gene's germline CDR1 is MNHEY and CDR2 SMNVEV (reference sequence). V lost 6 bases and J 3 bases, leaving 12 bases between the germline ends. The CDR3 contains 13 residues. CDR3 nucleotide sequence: TGTGCCAGCAGCCCACAGTCCGTCTACGAGCAGTACTTC. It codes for CASSPQSVYEQYF.

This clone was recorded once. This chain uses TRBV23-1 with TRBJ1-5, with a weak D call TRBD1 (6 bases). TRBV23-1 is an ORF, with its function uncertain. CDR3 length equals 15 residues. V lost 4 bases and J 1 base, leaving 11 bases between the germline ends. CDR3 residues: CASSLADRSNQPQHF. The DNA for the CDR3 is TGCGCCAGCAGTCTAGCTGACAGGAGCAATCAGCCCCAGCATTTT.

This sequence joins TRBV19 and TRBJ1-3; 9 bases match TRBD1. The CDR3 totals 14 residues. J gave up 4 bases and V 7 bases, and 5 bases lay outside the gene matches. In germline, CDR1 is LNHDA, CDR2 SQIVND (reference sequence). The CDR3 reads CASKQGAEGNTIYF. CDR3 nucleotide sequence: TGTGCCAGTAAACAGGGGGCTGAGGGAAACACCATATATTTT.

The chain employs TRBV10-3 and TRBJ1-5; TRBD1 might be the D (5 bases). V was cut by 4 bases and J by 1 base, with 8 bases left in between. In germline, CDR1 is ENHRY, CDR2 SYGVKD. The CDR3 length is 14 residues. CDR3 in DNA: TGTGCCATCAGTGCACAGGAAAGCAATCAGCCCCAGCATTTT. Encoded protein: CAISAQESNQPQHF.

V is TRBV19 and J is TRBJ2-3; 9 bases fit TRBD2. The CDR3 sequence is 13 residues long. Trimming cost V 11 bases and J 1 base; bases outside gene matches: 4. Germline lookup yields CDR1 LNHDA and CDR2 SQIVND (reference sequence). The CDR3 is CASERGGTDTQYF. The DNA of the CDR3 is TGTGCCTCGGAGCGGGGGGGCACAGATACGCAGTATTTT.

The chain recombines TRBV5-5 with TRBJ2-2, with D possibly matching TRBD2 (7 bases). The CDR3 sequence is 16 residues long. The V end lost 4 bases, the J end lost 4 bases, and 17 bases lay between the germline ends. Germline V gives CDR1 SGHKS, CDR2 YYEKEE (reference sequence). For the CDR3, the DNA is TGTGCCAGCAGCCCAAACCGGGGGGCGAGCACCGGGGAGCTGTTTTTT. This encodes CASSPNRGASTGELFF.

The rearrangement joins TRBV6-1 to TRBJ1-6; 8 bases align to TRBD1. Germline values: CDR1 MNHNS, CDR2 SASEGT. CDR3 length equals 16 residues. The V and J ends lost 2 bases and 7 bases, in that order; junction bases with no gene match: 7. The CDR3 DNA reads TGTGCCAGCAGTGAACGACAGGGGATCGGGAATTCACCCCTCCACTTT. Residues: CASSERQGIGNSPLHF.

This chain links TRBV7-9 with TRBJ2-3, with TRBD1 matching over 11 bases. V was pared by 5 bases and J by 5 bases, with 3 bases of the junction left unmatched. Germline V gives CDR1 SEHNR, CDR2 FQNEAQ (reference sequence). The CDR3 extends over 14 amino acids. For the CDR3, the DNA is TGTGCCAGCAGCCCGGGACAGGGGGTAGATACGCAGTATTTT. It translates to CASSPGQGVDTQYF.

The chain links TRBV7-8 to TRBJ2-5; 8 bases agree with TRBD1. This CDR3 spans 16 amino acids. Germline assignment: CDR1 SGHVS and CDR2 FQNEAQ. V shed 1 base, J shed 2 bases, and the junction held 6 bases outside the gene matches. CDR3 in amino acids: CASSLGFGTGQETQYF. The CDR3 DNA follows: TGTGCCAGCAGCTTAGGATTTGGGACAGGTCAAGAGACCCAGTACTTC.